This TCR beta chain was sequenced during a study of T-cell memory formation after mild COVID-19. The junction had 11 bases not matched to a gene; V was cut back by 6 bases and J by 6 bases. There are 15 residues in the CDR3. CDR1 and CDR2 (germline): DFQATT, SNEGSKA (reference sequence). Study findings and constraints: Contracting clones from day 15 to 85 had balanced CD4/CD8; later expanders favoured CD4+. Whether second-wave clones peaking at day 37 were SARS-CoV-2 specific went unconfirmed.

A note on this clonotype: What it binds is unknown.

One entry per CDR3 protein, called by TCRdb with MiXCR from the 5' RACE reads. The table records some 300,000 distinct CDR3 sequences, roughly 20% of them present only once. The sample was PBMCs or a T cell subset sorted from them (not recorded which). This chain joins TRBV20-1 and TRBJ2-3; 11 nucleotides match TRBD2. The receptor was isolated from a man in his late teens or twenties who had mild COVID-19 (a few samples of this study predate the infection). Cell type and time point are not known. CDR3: CSASRLAGTADTQYF. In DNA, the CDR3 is TGCAGTGCCAGCAGACTAGCGGGAACGGCGGATACGCAGTATTTT.